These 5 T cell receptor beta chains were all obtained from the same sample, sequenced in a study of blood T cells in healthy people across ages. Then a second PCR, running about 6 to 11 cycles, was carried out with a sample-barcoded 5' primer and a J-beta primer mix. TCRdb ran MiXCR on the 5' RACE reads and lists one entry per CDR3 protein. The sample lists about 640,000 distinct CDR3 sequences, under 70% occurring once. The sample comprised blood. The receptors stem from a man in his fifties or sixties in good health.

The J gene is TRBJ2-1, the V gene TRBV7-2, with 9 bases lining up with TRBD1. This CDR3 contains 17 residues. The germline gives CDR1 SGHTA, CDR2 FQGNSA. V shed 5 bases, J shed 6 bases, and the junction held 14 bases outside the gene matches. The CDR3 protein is CASSPGTGRGDGNEQFF. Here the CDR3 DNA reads TGTGCCAGCAGCCCCGGGACAGGGAGGGGGGACGGCAATGAGCAGTTCTTC.

CDR3 amino acids: CASTGQDVSGEKLFF. The CDR3 nucleotides read TGTGCCAGCACCGGACAGGACGTCTCGGGTGAAAAACTGTTTTTT. This rearrangement joins TRBV2 to TRBJ1-4; 7 bases are shared with TRBD1. V was pared by 7 bases and J by 7 bases, with 12 bases of the junction left unmatched. CDR1 and CDR2 (germline): SNHLY, FYNNEI. CDR3 size: 15 residues.

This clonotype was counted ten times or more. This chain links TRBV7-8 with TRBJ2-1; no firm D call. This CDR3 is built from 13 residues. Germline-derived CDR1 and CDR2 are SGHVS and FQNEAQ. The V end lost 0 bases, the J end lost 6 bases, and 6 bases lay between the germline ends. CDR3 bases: TGTGCCAGCAGCTTAGCGGGCAGCAATGAGCAGTTCTTC. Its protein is CASSLAGSNEQFF.

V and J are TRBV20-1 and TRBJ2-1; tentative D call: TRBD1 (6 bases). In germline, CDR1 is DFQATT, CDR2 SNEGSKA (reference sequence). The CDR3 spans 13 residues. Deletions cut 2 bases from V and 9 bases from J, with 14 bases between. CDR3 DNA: TGCAGTGCTAGACAGACAGGAACCGGTGAGCAGTTCTTC. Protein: CSARQTGTGEQFF.

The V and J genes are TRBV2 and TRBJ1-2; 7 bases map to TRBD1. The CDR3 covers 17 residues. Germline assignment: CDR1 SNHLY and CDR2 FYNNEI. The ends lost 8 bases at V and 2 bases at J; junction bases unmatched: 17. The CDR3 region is CASVRDSRLLTNYGYTF. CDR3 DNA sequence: TGTGCCAGCGTCCGGGACAGCCGACTCCTAACCAACTATGGCTACACCTTC.